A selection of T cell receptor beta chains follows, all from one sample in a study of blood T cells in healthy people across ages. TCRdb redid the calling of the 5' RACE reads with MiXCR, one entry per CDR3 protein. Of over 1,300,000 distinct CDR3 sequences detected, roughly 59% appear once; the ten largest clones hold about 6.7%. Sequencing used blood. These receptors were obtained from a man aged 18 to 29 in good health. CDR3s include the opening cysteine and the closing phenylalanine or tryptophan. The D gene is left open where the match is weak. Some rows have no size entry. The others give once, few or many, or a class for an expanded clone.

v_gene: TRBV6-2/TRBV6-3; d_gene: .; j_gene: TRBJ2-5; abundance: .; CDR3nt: TGTGCCAGCAGTTACGGCTTAGGGGGAGAGACCCAGTACTTC; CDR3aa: CASSYGLGGETQYF
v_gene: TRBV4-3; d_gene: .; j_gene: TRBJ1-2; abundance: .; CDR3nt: TGCGCCAGCAGCCAAGAATTAATGAGTCATGGCTACACCTTC; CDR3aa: CASSQELMSHGYTF
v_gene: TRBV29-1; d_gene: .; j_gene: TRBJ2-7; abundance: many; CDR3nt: TGCAGCGTTGAAGTCAGCACCTACGAGCAGTACTTC; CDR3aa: CSVEVSTYEQYF
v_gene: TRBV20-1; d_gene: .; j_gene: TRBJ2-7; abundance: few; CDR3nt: TGCAGTGCCCAGGGTTTCTCCTACGAGCAGTACTTC; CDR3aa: CSAQGFSYEQYF
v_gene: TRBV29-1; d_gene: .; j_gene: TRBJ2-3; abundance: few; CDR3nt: TGCAGCGTTCTAATCCCGCGGGGCTTCACAGATACGCAGTATTTT; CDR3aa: CSVLIPRGFTDTQYF
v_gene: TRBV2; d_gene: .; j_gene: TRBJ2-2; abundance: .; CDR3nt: TGTGCCAGCAGTACAGGAGAAGCGAACACCGGGGAGCTGTTTTTT; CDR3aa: CASSTGEANTGELFF
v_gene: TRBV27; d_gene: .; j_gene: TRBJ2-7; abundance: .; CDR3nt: TGTGCCAGCAGTTTAAGGGGGATCGCCTACGAGCAGTACTTC; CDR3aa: CASSLRGIAYEQYF
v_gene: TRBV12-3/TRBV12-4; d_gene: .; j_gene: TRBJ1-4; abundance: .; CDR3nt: TGTGCCAGCAGTTCCTATGGAATGGGTGAAAAACTGTTTTTT; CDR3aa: CASSSYGMGEKLFF
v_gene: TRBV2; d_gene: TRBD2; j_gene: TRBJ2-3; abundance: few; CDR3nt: TGTGCCAGCAGTGGGTCTAGCGGGAGTTCTGGTACGCAGTATTTT; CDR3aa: CASSGSSGSSGTQYF
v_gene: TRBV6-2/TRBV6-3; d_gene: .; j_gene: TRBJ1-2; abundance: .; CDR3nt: TGTGCCAGCTGGGCTTCTAACTATGGCTACACCTTC; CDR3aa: CASWASNYGYTF
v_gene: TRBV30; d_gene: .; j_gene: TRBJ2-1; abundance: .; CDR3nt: TGTGCCTGGAGTGTGGCGAGTGAGCAGTTCTTC; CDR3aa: CAWSVASEQFF
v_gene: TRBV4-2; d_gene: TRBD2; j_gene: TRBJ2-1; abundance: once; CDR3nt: TGTGCCAGCAGCCAAGTAGGCAGGGAGGGCAAGTATGAGCAGTTCTTC; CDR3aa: CASSQVGREGKYEQFF
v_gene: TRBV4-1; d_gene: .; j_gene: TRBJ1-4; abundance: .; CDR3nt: TGCGCCAGCAGACAAGGAGGGAATAATGAAAAACTGTTTTTT; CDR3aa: CASRQGGNNEKLFF
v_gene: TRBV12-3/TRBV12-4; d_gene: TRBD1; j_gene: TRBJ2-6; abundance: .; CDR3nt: TGTGCCAGCAGTTTAGGGACAGGGGGGGCCAACGTCCTGACTTTC; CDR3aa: CASSLGTGGANVLTF
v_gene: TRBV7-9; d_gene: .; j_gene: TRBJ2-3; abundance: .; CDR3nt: TGTGCCAGCAGACAGACAGCAGATACGCAGTATTTT; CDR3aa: CASRQTADTQYF
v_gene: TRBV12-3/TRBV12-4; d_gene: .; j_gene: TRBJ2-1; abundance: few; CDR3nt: TGTGCCAGCACCCACCCTGAATCCTACAATGAGCAGTTCTTC; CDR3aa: CASTHPESYNEQFF
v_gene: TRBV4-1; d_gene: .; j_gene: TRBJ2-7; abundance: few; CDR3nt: TGCGCCAGCAGCCAAGATGAGATCCCGGGAGAGCAGTACTTC; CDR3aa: CASSQDEIPGEQYF
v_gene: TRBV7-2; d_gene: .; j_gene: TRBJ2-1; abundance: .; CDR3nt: TGTGCCAGCAGCTTATACCCCCAGGGATACAATGAGCAGTTCTTC; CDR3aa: CASSLYPQGYNEQFF